The 25 T cell receptor beta chains reported below all come from one sample, sequenced in a study of shared clonotypes between healthy human individuals. TCRdb's table, derived via immunoSEQ multiplex PCR, lists solely in-frame clones and lacks some. The sample lists fewer than 850,000 clones; approximately 75% were seen once. Material for sequencing was memory CD4+ T cells sorted from blood. Subset specified: CD45RA-negative fraction. Receptors originate from a woman in her twenties or thirties in good health.

As concerns this clone: Other DNA sequences from this sample encode an identical CDR3 as well. The V call is TRBV27, the J call TRBJ1-4; unclear D gene. Germline CDR1 and CDR2: MNHEY and SMNVEV (reference sequence). The V gene lost 6 bases and the J gene lost 0 bases, with 11 bases spanning the gap. The CDR3 runs 15 residues. The CDR3, as DNA: TGTGCCAGCAGCTCCTCCGGTGCAACTAATGAAAAACTGTTTTTT. It codes for CASSSSGATNEKLFF.

J is TRBJ2-1 and V is TRBV9, with D maybe TRBD2 (5 bases). The CDR3 length is 14 residues. The V gene's germline CDR1 is SGDLS and CDR2 YYNGEE. V was shortened by 0 bases and J by 9 bases, with 13 bases between the two germline ends. The CDR3 DNA sequence: TGTGCCAGCAGCGTAGGCGTCGGGGATAGTGAGCAGTTCTTC. Its protein product is CASSVGVGDSEQFF.

The rearrangement uses TRBV2 and TRBJ2-1; 7 bases fit TRBD2. Germline V lookup: CDR1 SNHLY, CDR2 FYNNEI. CDR3 length: 17 residues. With V trimmed by 6 bases and J by 3 bases, 14 bases remained unmatched. The CDR3 DNA follows: TGTGCCAGCAGGCACCGCTCTGGGGAGGGTGGCTACAATGAGCAGTTCTTC. It encodes CASRHRSGEGGYNEQFF.

This chain uses TRBV7-8 with TRBJ2-5; D uncertain. The J call may not be correct, given that the DNA end is closer to TRBJ2-7. There are 14 residues in the CDR3. From germline, CDR1 is SGHVS and CDR2 FQNEAQ. CDR3 nucleotide sequence: TGTGCCAGCAGCTTAGCAGGGAATCCCTACGAGCAGTACTTC. This translates into CASSLAGNPYEQYF.

V is TRBV4-1 and J is TRBJ1-3, with 7 nucleotides matching TRBD1. Looked up from germline, CDR1 is MGHRA and CDR2 is YSYEKL. The CDR3 is 19 residues long. V trimming: 0 bases; J trimming: 0 bases; junction bases outside the gene matches: 11. The chain's CDR3 is CASSQDRGQLSPSGNTIYF. The CDR3 coding sequence is TGCGCCAGCAGCCAAGATAGGGGACAGCTAAGCCCCTCTGGAAACACCATATATTTT.

This clone showed up just a few times. The rearrangement joins TRBV5-1 to TRBJ1-4, with TRBD1 identical over 10 bases. J was trimmed by 4 bases and V by 4 bases; bases with no gene match: 4. In germline, CDR1 is SGHRS, CDR2 YFSETQ. The CDR3 has 15 amino acids. In DNA form, the CDR3 reads TGCGCCAGCAGCCTGACAGGGGGCAGTAATGAAAAACTGTTTTTT. Translation gives CASSLTGGSNEKLFF.

This chain uses TRBV19 with TRBJ2-3; TRBD2 matches at 12 bases. The germline V gene has CDR1 LNHDA and CDR2 SQIVND (reference sequence). This CDR3 contains 18 residues. J was trimmed by 1 base and V by 3 bases; bases with no gene match: 8. The CDR3 bases are TGTGCCAGTAGTATCAGACTAGCGGGAGTATTTGGCACAGATACGCAGTATTTT. Translating it yields CASSIRLAGVFGTDTQYF.

V and J are TRBV6-6 and TRBJ2-1, with a weak D call TRBD1 (6 bases). Trimming pared 2 bases from V and 2 bases from J, leaving 7 bases between. CDR3 size: 14 residues. The germline V gene has CDR1 MNHNY and CDR2 SVGAGI (reference sequence). The chain's CDR3 is CASSYQGTYNEQFF. The CDR3 nucleotides read TGTGCCAGCAGTTACCAGGGGACCTACAATGAGCAGTTCTTC.

V gene TRBV5-6 combines with J gene TRBJ2-7, with TRBD2 matching 10 bases. Germline V gives CDR1 SGHDT, CDR2 YYEEEE. The V gene end was trimmed by 4 bases and the J gene end by 6 bases; junction bases not matched to a gene: 19. The CDR3 loop spans 18 amino acids. This CDR3 is CASSGTGRSSGRIREQYF. The DNA for the CDR3 is TGTGCCAGCAGCGGGACGGGTAGATCTAGCGGGAGAATTCGCGAGCAGTACTTC.

The chain combines TRBV5-1 with TRBJ2-7; TRBD2 agrees at 9 bases. The ends lost 1 base at V and 0 bases at J; junction bases unmatched: 8. Germline V CDR1 and CDR2: SGHRS, YFSETQ. CDR3 size: 17 residues. CDR3: CASSLMASGTSSYEQYF. The CDR3 DNA follows: TGCGCCAGCAGCTTGATGGCTAGCGGGACTAGCTCCTACGAGCAGTACTTC.

This clone was recorded a few times. This chain links TRBV19 with TRBJ1-2, with 9 bases matching TRBD1. CDR1 and CDR2 from the germline V gene are LNHDA and SQIVND (reference sequence). CDR3 length equals 13 residues. V trimming: 5 bases; J trimming: 7 bases; junction bases outside the gene matches: 5. CDR3 protein: CASSPRDRAGYTF. CDR3 bases: TGTGCCAGTAGTCCCCGGGACAGGGCTGGCTACACCTTC. Full variable domain (outside the CDR3, taken from reference TRBV19 and TRBJ1-2): DGGITQSPKYLFRKEGQNVTLSCEQNLNHDAMYWYRQDPGQGLRLIYYSQIVNDFQKGDIAEGYSVSREKKESFPLTVTSAQKNPTAFYLCASSPRDRAGYTFGSGTRLTVV.

The chain has TRBV5-5 and TRBJ2-2; D is possibly TRBD2 (6 bases). Trimming shortened V by 2 bases and J by 1 base, and 12 bases separated the two germline ends. The germline V gene encodes CDR1 SGHKS and CDR2 YYEKEE (reference sequence). The CDR3 runs 16 residues. The chain's CDR3 is CASSLTGRVNTGELFF. The CDR3 bases are TGTGCCAGCAGCTTAACCGGGAGAGTGAACACCGGGGAGCTGTTTTTT.

The gene calls are TRBV6-6 and TRBJ1-2; maybe TRBD1 (6 bases). Germline-derived CDR1 and CDR2 are MNHNY and SVGAGI (reference sequence). CDR3 length equals 14 residues. Trimming removed 2 bases from V and 5 bases from J, with 12 bases in between. The CDR3 region is CASSYTRTAYGYTF. CDR3 nucleotides: TGTGCCAGCAGTTACACCAGGACAGCTTATGGCTACACCTTC.

This clone was detected only once. The chain has TRBV4-2 and TRBJ2-2, with 11 nucleotides matching TRBD2. The CDR3 runs 16 residues. Germline V gene lookup returns CDR1 LGHNA and CDR2 YNFKEQ. Germline trimming cut 0 bases from V and 6 bases from J; bases unmatched to any gene: 3. CDR3 region: CASSQDSGREAGELFF. The CDR3 nucleotides read TGTGCCAGCAGCCAAGATAGCGGGAGGGAGGCCGGGGAGCTGTTTTTT.

This chain uses TRBV28 with TRBJ2-1; D is possibly TRBD1 (5 bases). The CDR3 spans 13 residues. CDR1 and CDR2 (germline): MDHEN, SYDVKM. V lost 10 bases, J lost 6 bases, and 16 bases lay in between. The CDR3 sequence: CAIIKSGFNEQFF. Here the CDR3 DNA reads TGTGCCATCATCAAATCAGGGTTCAATGAGCAGTTCTTC.

About this clone itself: Other nucleotide sequences from this sample produce the same CDR3. This chain joins TRBV5-1 and TRBJ2-1; 10 bases are a match to TRBD2. The CDR3 contains 15 residues. From germline, CDR1 is SGHRS and CDR2 YFSETQ. Losses at the gene ends were 4 bases for V and 4 bases for J; bases not matched to a gene: 5. This chain's CDR3 is CASSTSSGGYNEQFF. CDR3 bases: TGCGCCAGCAGCACTTCTAGCGGGGGTTACAATGAGCAGTTCTTC.

This clone was observed a few times. A much more abundant neighbour one base away suggests this may be a read error. The chain links TRBV11-3 to TRBJ2-3; D gene ambiguous. The germline V gene has CDR1 SGHNT and CDR2 YENEEA. CDR3 length: 12 amino acids. V was shortened by 0 bases and J by 3 bases, with 1 base between the two germline ends. The CDR3 DNA reads TGTGCCAGCAGCTTAGAGACAGATACGCAGTATTTT. This sequence encodes CASSLETDTQYF.

The chain combines TRBV28 with TRBJ2-3; D remains ambiguous. V was pared by 8 bases and J by 0 bases, with 15 bases between. CDR1 and CDR2 from the germline V gene are MDHEN and SYDVKM. The length of the CDR3 is 15 residues. DNA of the CDR3: TGTGCCAGCTCCACCGTTAGGGTTAGCACAGATACGCAGTATTTT. Encoded protein: CASSTVRVSTDTQYF. The variable domain in full, completed from reference TRBV28 and TRBJ2-3, reads DVKVTQSSRYLVKRTGEKVFLECVQDMDHENMFWYRQDPGLGLRLIYFSYDVKMKEKGDIPEGYSVSREKKERFSLILESASTNQTSMYLCASSTVRVSTDTQYFGPGTRLTVL.

The chain uses TRBV11-2 and TRBJ1-5; no firm D call. Trimming cost V 1 base and J 1 base, with 11 bases left between them. This CDR3 has 16 residues. Germline-derived CDR1 and CDR2 are SGHAT and FQNNGV. The DNA for the CDR3 is TGTGCCAGCAGCTTAGTCGGCGGACGAAGCAATCAGCCCCAGCATTTT. This translates into CASSLVGGRSNQPQHF.

This clone was picked up one time. The rearrangement joins TRBV28 to TRBJ1-5, with D perhaps matching TRBD1 (6 bases). The CDR3 has 14 residues. Germline V gene sequence: CDR1 MDHEN, CDR2 SYDVKM. Trimming cost V 2 bases and J 7 bases, with 12 bases left between them. As DNA, the CDR3 is TGTGCCAGCAGTTTAAGGGGGGCGCTCCAGCCCCAGCATTTT. This codes for CASSLRGALQPQHF.

With respect to this clone: Different DNA sequences within this sample yield the same CDR3. The J gene is TRBJ2-7, the V gene TRBV11-2; 8 nucleotides align to TRBD1. The CDR3 covers 14 residues. Germline CDR1 SGHAT, CDR2 FQNNGV. Trimming cost V 5 bases and J 2 bases; bases outside gene matches: 5. The CDR3 nucleotides are TGTGCCAGCAGCCCTACAGGGGGTACCTACGAGCAGTACTTC. It encodes CASSPTGGTYEQYF.

This chain uses TRBV19 with TRBJ1-2; D possibly corresponds to TRBD1 (6 bases). The CDR3 consists of 15 residues. V was clipped by 7 bases and J by 2 bases, with 17 bases between them. Looked up from germline, CDR1 is LNHDA and CDR2 is SQIVND (reference sequence). CDR3 DNA sequence: TGTGCCAGTACCGGGGGCCCCGGCCCCAACTATGGCTACACCTTC. It specifies CASTGGPGPNYGYTF.

V usage is TRBV7-9 and J usage is TRBJ2-7; 8 nucleotides line up with TRBD2. This CDR3 comprises 19 residues. Germline CDR1 is SEHNR and CDR2 is FQNEAQ (reference sequence). The trim removed 3 bases at V and 3 bases at J, leaving 19 bases unmatched. The CDR3 bases are TGTGCCAGCAGCTTCAGACTAGCGCCGCACCCTCTCCCCCTCTACGAGCAGTACTTC. This gives the protein CASSFRLAPHPLPLYEQYF.

In its sample, this clone was seen a few times. The rearrangement joins TRBV19 to TRBJ1-1; 9 bases fit TRBD1. The CDR3 covers 14 residues. The J segment lost 11 bases and the V segment lost 9 bases, leaving 16 bases of the junction unmatched. Germline CDR1 LNHDA, CDR2 SQIVND (reference sequence). This chain's CDR3 is CASLSVGQGRIAFF. The DNA of the CDR3 is TGTGCCAGCTTAAGCGTCGGACAGGGGAGAATTGCTTTCTTT.

This chain links TRBV25-1 with TRBJ2-2, with D tentatively TRBD2 (5 bases). V lost 7 bases and J lost 3, with 15 bases in between. This CDR3 is 15 amino acids long. Germline assignment: CDR1 MGHDK and CDR2 SYGVNS. The CDR3 nucleotides are TGTGCCAGCAAAGAGGGAAATTGGGACACCGGGGAGCTGTTTTTT. Translated: CASKEGNWDTGELFF.